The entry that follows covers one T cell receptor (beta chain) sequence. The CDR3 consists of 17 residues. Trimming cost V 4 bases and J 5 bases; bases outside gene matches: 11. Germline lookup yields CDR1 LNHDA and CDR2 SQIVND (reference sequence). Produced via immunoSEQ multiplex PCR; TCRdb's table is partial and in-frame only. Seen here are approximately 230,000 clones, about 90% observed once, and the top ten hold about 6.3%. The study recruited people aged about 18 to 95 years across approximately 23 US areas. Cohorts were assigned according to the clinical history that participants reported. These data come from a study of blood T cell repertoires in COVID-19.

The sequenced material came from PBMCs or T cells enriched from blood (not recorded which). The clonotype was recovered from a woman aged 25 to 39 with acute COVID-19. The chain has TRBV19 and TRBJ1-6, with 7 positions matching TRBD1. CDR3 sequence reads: CASSTADRSPNNSPLHF. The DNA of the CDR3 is TGTGCCAGTAGTACCGCGGACAGGTCGCCCAATAATTCACCCCTCCACTTT.